The text below deals with one T cell receptor (beta chain). This sample stems from a study of T cell responses to AZD1222 COVID-19 vaccine. Only in-frame clones appear in the TCRdb table, and some are missing; sequencing was by immunoSEQ multiplex PCR. Of over 110,000 clones detected, 90% appear once; the ten largest clones hold 1.6%. CDR1 and CDR2 (germline): MNHEY, SVGAGI. The V and J ends lost 5 bases and 4 bases respectively, with 11 bases between them. This CDR3 comprises 13 residues. This TCR came from an adult who received the AZD1222 COVID-19 vaccine. This chain connects TRBV6-5 to TRBJ1-2; D is perhaps TRBD1 (5 bases). The sample in question was peripheral blood, obtained 28 days after the second AZD1222 dose. Here the CDR3 DNA reads TGTGCCAGCAGTAAGACAGCTTTCTATGGCTACACCTTC. Its translation is CASSKTAFYGYTF.